This T cell receptor (beta chain) was captured in a study of OX40 agonist ivuxolimab in advanced cancers. As for the study in general: The study reported partial responses in three patients: one hepatocellular carcinoma, two cutaneous melanoma. General study findings and limits: With doses of 0.1-3.0 mg/kg, partial responders showed among the lowest clonal expansion.

This CDR3 has 14 residues. Trimming took off 4 bases at V and 5 bases at J, with 15 bases between the two ends. Germline CDR1 SEHNR, CDR2 FQNEAQ (reference sequence). As concerns this clone: Its antigen is currently unknown.

Here immunoSEQ multiplex PCR was the method, and the copy in TCRdb shows in-frame clones only, minus some. In the table there are tens of thousands of clones, over 75% of which are singletons. This sample comprised CD4+ or CD8+ T cells sorted from blood, obtained in a trial of the OX40 agonist ivuxolimab. The clonotype comes from an adult with an advanced solid tumor such as melanoma, head and neck, liver or kidney cancer. The chain is built from TRBV7-9 and TRBJ2-7, with D possibly called TRBD1 or TRBD2 (7 bases each). CDR3 in amino acids: CASSSQGGLNEQYF. For the CDR3, the DNA is TGTGCCAGCAGCTCTCAGGGGGGGCTTAACGAGCAGTACTTC. The complete variable domain, with remaining parts taken from reference TRBV7-9 and TRBJ2-7, reads DTGVSQNPRHKITKRGQNVTFRCDPISEHNRLYWYRQTLGQGPEFLTYFQNEAQLEKSRLLSDRFSAERPKGSFSTLEIQRTEQGDSAMYLCASSSQGGLNEQYFGPGTRLTVT.